These 8 T cell receptor beta chains were sequenced from one sample in a study of blood T cells in healthy people across ages. Through a sample-barcoded 5' primer and a J-beta primer mix, a second PCR was run for roughly 6 to 11 cycles. TCRdb re-derived calls from the 5' RACE reads in MiXCR, one entry per CDR3 protein. The sample gives some 1.7 million distinct CDR3 sequences, 28% of which show up once; about 8% is in the top ten. Sequencing used blood. The receptors were sampled from a woman in her 30s in good health.

A single count supports this clonotype. This chain joins TRBV28 and TRBJ2-1; possible D gene TRBD1, 6 bases. Looked up from germline, CDR1 is MDHEN and CDR2 is SYDVKM. The CDR3 extends over 16 amino acids. V was pared by 6 bases and J by 4 bases, with 19 bases between. The CDR3 coding sequence is TGTGCCAGCAGCACCGTAGACAGGAAAACTTACAATGAGCAGTTCTTC. Translating gives CASSTVDRKTYNEQFF.

The sample holds a few counts of this clonotype. The chain carries TRBV9 and TRBJ2-7, with D maybe TRBD1 (6 bases). Trimming removed 4 bases from V and 5 bases from J, with 13 bases in between. Germline CDR1 reads SGDLS; CDR2 reads YYNGEE. The CDR3 runs to 13 residues. The CDR3 protein is CASSPFTGNEQYF. The DNA for the CDR3 is TGTGCCAGCAGCCCCTTTACAGGGAACGAGCAGTACTTC. The full variable domain, in which reference TRBV9 and TRBJ2-7 provide the parts outside the CDR3, is DSGVTQTPKHLITATGQRVTLRCSPRSGDLSVYWYQQSLDQGLQFLIQYYNGEERAKGNILERFSAQQFPDLHSELNLSSLELGDSALYFCASSPFTGNEQYFGPGTRLTVT.

This clonotype has a single count. This sequence joins TRBV20-1 and TRBJ2-4; 8 bases line up with TRBD1. The J call could be wrong; TRBJ2-5 is a better fit for the DNA end. Germline lookup yields CDR1 DFQATT and CDR2 SNEGSKA (reference sequence). This CDR3 is built from 15 residues. Written as DNA, the CDR3 is TGCAGTGCTCCTAGACAGGGGCGCCGTGAAGAGACCCAGTACTTC. Protein product: CSAPRQGRREETQYF.

J is TRBJ2-5 and V is TRBV7-6, with D possibly being TRBD1 or TRBD2 (5 bases each). In germline, CDR1 is SGHVS, CDR2 FNYEAQ. The CDR3 is 15 residues long. V was trimmed by 5 bases and J by 5 bases, leaving 18 bases between them. CDR3 region: CASSPGAVPGETQYF. In nucleotides, the CDR3 is TGTGCCAGCAGCCCCGGGGCGGTCCCTGGGGAGACCCAGTACTTC.

J is TRBJ2-1 and V is TRBV5-1; 16 positions agree with TRBD2. CDR1 is SGHRS and CDR2 is YFSETQ in the germline V gene. This CDR3 has 19 residues. The ends lost 0 bases at V and 7 bases at J; junction bases unmatched: 10. CDR3 amino acids: CASSLGQGTSGRAANEQFF. CDR3 in DNA: TGCGCCAGCAGCTTGGGACAGGGGACTAGCGGGAGGGCCGCGAATGAGCAGTTCTTC.

Only a few counts were recorded for this clonotype. V gene TRBV28 combines with J gene TRBJ2-3; D perhaps matches TRBD2 (6 bases). The germline gives CDR1 MDHEN, CDR2 SYDVKM. The CDR3 length is 16 residues. V lost 8 bases and J lost 0, with 18 bases in between. CDR3 loop: CASGTTGLRSTDTQYF. The CDR3 region has the DNA TGTGCCAGCGGCACAACCGGACTAAGAAGCACAGATACGCAGTATTTT.

This clonotype has only a few counts. The V and J genes are TRBV7-2 and TRBJ2-1, with D possibly TRBD2 on 5 matching bases. Germline V gene lookup returns CDR1 SGHTA and CDR2 FQGNSA. The CDR3 is 12 residues long. With 2 bases removed from V and 9 bases from J, the gap between germline ends came to 8 bases. The CDR3 nucleotides read TGTGCCAGCAGCTTACGGACTTCTGAGCAGTTCTTC. As protein: CASSLRTSEQFF.

The rearrangement links TRBV28 to TRBJ2-7, with 7 bases identical to TRBD1. The CDR3 sequence is 17 residues long. CDR1 is MDHEN and CDR2 is SYDVKM in the germline V gene. V shed 8 bases, J shed 2 bases, and the junction held 18 bases outside the gene matches. This CDR3 reads CASAFTIVGGLPYEQYF. CDR3 in DNA: TGTGCCAGCGCCTTCACGATTGTAGGGGGCTTACCCTACGAGCAGTACTTC.